The subject of this entry is one T cell receptor (beta chain). This specimen comes from a study of blood T cell repertoires in COVID-19. Study as a whole: Sites in the United States, Italy and Spain provided acute and convalescent COVID-19 samples. PBMCs, B-cell-depleted T cells, or T cells were the source of the cDNA or gDNA that made up the material.

The CDR3 runs to 14 residues. CDR1 and CDR2 (germline): MDHEN, SYDVKM. With V trimmed by 6 bases and J by 8 bases, 6 bases remained unmatched. Some clones are missing from TCRdb's copy, which holds only in-frame ones; the method was immunoSEQ multiplex PCR. The sample lists under 150,000 clones, less than 80% occurring once. The chain couples TRBV28 to TRBJ1-4, with 10 bases identical to TRBD1. Sequencing input: peripheral blood. This TCR was recovered from a man in his sixties with acute or convalescent COVID-19. The CDR3 sequence: CASSPDRGQEKLFF. CDR3 nucleotide sequence: TGTGCCAGCAGCCCCGACAGGGGGCAGGAAAAACTGTTTTTT.